The TCR beta chain described here comes from a study of blood T cell repertoires in COVID-19. The wider study: Italy, Spain and the United States were the sources of the convalescent and acute COVID-19 samples. Nucleic acid was either cDNA or gDNA, and it came from T cells, B-cell-depleted T cells, or PBMCs.

Original handling: Amplified reference gene primers provided the basis for estimating nucleated cell counts. Profiled with immunoSEQ multiplex PCR; TCRdb holds only in-frame clones, not every one. Clone size and V and J calls were adopted from that table, with D and trimming inferred from the DNA. The table shows roughly 75,000 clones, with 86% occurring only once. The CDR3 is made up of 16 amino acids. The germline gives CDR1 LGHNA, CDR2 YNFKEQ. J gave up 5 bases and V 4 bases, and 6 bases lay outside the gene matches. This receptor was identified in a man at least 80 years old in a cohort sampled during active COVID-19. Material: peripheral blood. The chain has TRBV4-2 and TRBJ2-1, with 12 nucleotides matching TRBD2. CDR3 sequence reads: CASSPWTSGVNNEQFF. In nucleotides, the CDR3 is TGTGCCAGCAGCCCCTGGACTAGCGGGGTAAACAATGAGCAGTTCTTC.